This T cell receptor (beta chain) appears in the sequencing data of a study of T cell responses to AZD1222 COVID-19 vaccine. TCRdb's copy holds only in-frame clones and misses some; the assay was immunoSEQ multiplex PCR. The repertoire includes fewer than 150,000 clones, around 90% of them detected once, and 1.5% sits in the top ten. The ends lost 6 bases at V and 5 bases at J; junction bases unmatched: 9. The germline V gene encodes CDR1 LNHDA and CDR2 SQIVND (reference sequence). The CDR3 has 14 residues. This clone came up a few times. This chain links TRBV19 with TRBJ2-5; 7 bases fit TRBD2. Material: peripheral blood, obtained on day 0 of AZD1222 vaccination. The receptor comes from an adult in good health. CDR3 amino acids: CASRPVGGGETQYF. CDR3 nucleotide sequence: TGTGCCAGTAGACCCGTGGGGGGAGGGGAGACCCAGTACTTC. The full variable domain, completed using reference TRBV19 and TRBJ2-5, is DGGITQSPKYLFRKEGQNVTLSCEQNLNHDAMYWYRQDPGQGLRLIYYSQIVNDFQKGDIAEGYSVSREKKESFPLTVTSAQKNPTAFYLCASRPVGGGETQYFGPGTRLLVL.